What follows describes a single TCR beta chain. The entry originates in a study of T cells in Graves' hyperthyroidism and ophthalmopathy. Whole-study context: Peripheral blood samples were taken at initial diagnosis, prior to any treatment.

V dropped 2 bases and J dropped 2 bases, with 10 bases sitting between them. The CDR3 consists of 15 residues. This blood was taken when hyperthyroidism was first diagnosed, before any ophthalmopathy symptoms existed. TCR beta CDR3 regions were amplified from RNA. The primer set for the first-round RT-PCR of the TCR CDR3 was HTBI. MiXCR was run by TCRdb on the multiplex PCR reads, yielding one entry per CDR3 protein. The table records about 250,000 distinct CDR3 sequences, approximately 14% of them present only once. This sequence was found in a woman between 45 and 65 years old with Graves' hyperthyroidism that later progressed to Graves' ophthalmopathy. The sequenced sample consisted of blood. V and J are TRBV12-3 or TRBV12-4 and TRBJ1-5; D is unresolved. The CDR3 spells CASSLSQRGNQPQHF. CDR3 nucleotide sequence: TGTGCCAGCAGTTTATCTCAAAGGGGCAATCAGCCCCAGCATTTT.